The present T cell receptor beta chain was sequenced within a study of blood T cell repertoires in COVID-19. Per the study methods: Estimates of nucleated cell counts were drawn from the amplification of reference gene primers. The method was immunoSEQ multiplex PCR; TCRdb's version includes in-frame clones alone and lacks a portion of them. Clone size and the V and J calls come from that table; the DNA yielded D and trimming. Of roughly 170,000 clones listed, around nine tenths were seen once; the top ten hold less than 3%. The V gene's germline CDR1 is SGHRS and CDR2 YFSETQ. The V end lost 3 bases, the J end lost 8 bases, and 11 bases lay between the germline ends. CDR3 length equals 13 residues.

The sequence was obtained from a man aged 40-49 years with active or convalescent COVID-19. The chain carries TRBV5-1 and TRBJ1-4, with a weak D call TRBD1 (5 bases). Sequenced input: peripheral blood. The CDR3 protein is CASSSGHIEKLFF. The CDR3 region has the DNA TGCGCCAGCAGCTCCGGACACATCGAAAAACTGTTTTTT.